There are a few counts of the clone carrying this T cell receptor beta chain. This entry belongs to a study of T-cell reconstitution after alpha-beta-depleted transplantation in children. The CDR3 covers 16 residues. Trimming took off 4 bases at V and 0 bases at J, with 12 bases between the two ends. A TCRbeta library incorporating unique molecular identifiers was prepared. TCRdb called the PCR reads again in MiXCR, with one record for every CDR3 protein. The top ten clones hold less than 4.5% of a sample with about 400,000 distinct CDR3 sequences, over 20% of them seen once. The V call is TRBV12-3 or TRBV12-4, the J call TRBJ2-2, with D possibly matching TRBD2 (6 bases). Sample: PBMCs from the stem cell graft donor, taken from the stem cell graft. This clonotype was obtained from a human donor who donated a stem cell graft to a child with acute myeloid leukemia. The CDR3 loop reads CASSSAGLPNTGELFF. In DNA, the CDR3 is TGTGCCAGCAGTTCCGCAGGACTACCGAACACCGGGGAGCTGTTTTTT.